The following is a T cell receptor beta chain sequence with its context. This specimen belongs to a study of PD-L1 blockade in urothelial cancer. Produced via immunoSEQ multiplex PCR; TCRdb's table is partial and in-frame only. Of 70,000 to 75,000 clones listed, around 84% are singletons. This TCR derives from a man between 65 and 85 years old with urothelial cancer. This specimen consisted of PBMCs, obtained around atezolizumab (anti-PD-L1) treatment.

In DNA form, the CDR3 reads TGTGCCAGCAGCCCCTCGCGCGGCGGGCCCTATGGCTACACCTTC. Amino acids: CASSPSRGGPYGYTF. The chain is built from TRBV11-2 and TRBJ1-2; no firm D call. The CDR3 length is 15 residues. V lost 5 bases and J 4 bases, leaving 17 bases between the germline ends. Germline V CDR1 and CDR2: SGHAT, FQNNGV.